The present T cell receptor (beta chain) was sequenced within a study of blood T cells in healthy people across ages. Regarding the study as a whole: Relative to aged donors, long-lived donors carried more naive CD4+ cells and displayed higher diversity. In these data, TCR beta diversity tracked strongly with naive T cell percentage.

The CDR3 sequence is 17 residues long. Germline V lookup: CDR1 MNHNS, CDR2 SASEGT. Notes on this clonotype: The antigen is not known. Sequence at one end of the junction differs from germline and may be a read error.

Then a second PCR, running roughly 7 to 11 cycles, was carried out with a sample-barcoded 5' primer and a J-beta primer mix. TCRdb independently ran MiXCR on the 5' RACE reads; one entry per CDR3 protein. The profile shows 1.4 million to 1.5 million distinct CDR3 sequences, around 42% of them singletons. The chain carries TRBV6-1 and TRBJ1-4, with TRBD1 identical over 7 bases. The clonotype comes from a woman aged 18-29 years in good health. Source material: blood. The CDR3 here is CASSPRQGGGTSEKLFF. As DNA, the CDR3 is TGTGCCAGCAGTCCAAGACAGGGTGGGGGAACTAGTGAAAAACTGTTTTTT.